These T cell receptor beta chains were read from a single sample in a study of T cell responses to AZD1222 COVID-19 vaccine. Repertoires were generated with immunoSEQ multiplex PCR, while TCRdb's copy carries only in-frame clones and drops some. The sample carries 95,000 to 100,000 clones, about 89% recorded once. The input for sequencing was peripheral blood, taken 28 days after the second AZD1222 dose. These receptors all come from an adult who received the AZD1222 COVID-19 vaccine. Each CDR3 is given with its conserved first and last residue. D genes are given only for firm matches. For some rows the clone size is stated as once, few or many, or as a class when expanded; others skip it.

CDR3 DNA: TGTGCCACCAGTGTTGGGGCGCGTGGCGAGCAGTACTTC
CDR3 protein: CATSVGARGEQYF
D gene: NA
clone size: NA
V gene: TRBV24-1
J gene: TRBJ2-7

CDR3 DNA: TGTGCCAGCAGCAACTTAGGGACAGAACTCAGCACAGATACGCAGTATTTT
CDR3 protein: CASSNLGTELSTDTQYF
D gene: NA
clone size: NA
V gene: TRBV21-1
J gene: TRBJ2-3

CDR3 DNA: TGTGCCAGCAGCTTGGAGGGCCCCGGGGGCGAAGCTTTCTTT
CDR3 protein: CASSLEGPGGEAFF
D gene: NA
clone size: NA
V gene: TRBV5-4
J gene: TRBJ1-1

CDR3 DNA: TGTGCCAGCAGTGACCAGACACTTGCGGCCTACGAGCAGTACTTC
CDR3 protein: CASSDQTLAAYEQYF
D gene: NA
clone size: once
V gene: TRBV6-4
J gene: TRBJ2-7

CDR3 DNA: TGTGCCAGCAGTCCTGGGACAGGGAACTATGGCTACACCTTC
CDR3 protein: CASSPGTGNYGYTF
D gene: TRBD1
clone size: NA
V gene: TRBV27
J gene: TRBJ1-2

CDR3 DNA: TGTGCCAGCTCCATCTCCGGACAGGCGGAGCAGCCCCAGCATTTT
CDR3 protein: CASSISGQAEQPQHF
D gene: TRBD1
clone size: few
V gene: TRBV18
J gene: TRBJ1-5

CDR3 DNA: TGCAGTGCTAGGGATTTCAATGAGCAGTTCTTC
CDR3 protein: CSARDFNEQFF
D gene: NA
clone size: NA
V gene: TRBV20-1
J gene: TRBJ2-1

CDR3 DNA: TGTGCCATCCGGGGTGGGTTGGTCCACGAGCAGTACTTC
CDR3 protein: CAIRGGLVHEQYF
D gene: NA
clone size: NA
V gene: TRBV28
J gene: TRBJ2-7

CDR3 DNA: TGTGCCAGCAGTTATTGGGCAGGGTCGAACACTGAAGCTTTCTTT
CDR3 protein: CASSYWAGSNTEAFF
D gene: NA
clone size: NA
V gene: TRBV6-2/TRBV6-3
J gene: TRBJ1-1

CDR3 DNA: TGTGCCAGCAGCGTAGTGCCAGCGGCTGTCACTGAAGCTTTCTTT
CDR3 protein: CASSVVPAAVTEAFF
D gene: NA
clone size: NA
V gene: TRBV9
J gene: TRBJ1-1

CDR3 DNA: TGCGCCAGCAGCCGTGACAGGGAAGCTTTCTTT
CDR3 protein: CASSRDREAFF
D gene: NA
clone size: NA
V gene: TRBV4-3
J gene: TRBJ1-1

CDR3 DNA: TGTGCCAGCAGCCCTAACAGGGGGGTACCGAACACTGAAGCTTTCTTT
CDR3 protein: CASSPNRGVPNTEAFF
D gene: TRBD1
clone size: once
V gene: TRBV7-8
J gene: TRBJ1-1

CDR3 DNA: TGTGCCAGCAGCTTGTTTGCTGGAAACACCATATATTTT
CDR3 protein: CASSLFAGNTIYF
D gene: NA
clone size: NA
V gene: TRBV5-4
J gene: TRBJ1-3

CDR3 DNA: TGCAGCGTGGCGGTAGCGGGAGCCAATCTAGCCGGCAAAAACATTCAGTACTTC
CDR3 protein: CSVAVAGANLAGKNIQYF
D gene: TRBD2
clone size: NA
V gene: TRBV29-1
J gene: TRBJ2-4

CDR3 DNA: TGTGCCAGCAGCTCCATTGGGGGGGCTGGAAACACCATATATTTT
CDR3 protein: CASSSIGGAGNTIYF
D gene: NA
clone size: few
V gene: TRBV7-2
J gene: TRBJ1-3

CDR3 DNA: TGTGCCAGCAGTTACAGTGCGGGAGACTCAGATACGCAGTATTTT
CDR3 protein: CASSYSAGDSDTQYF
D gene: TRBD2
clone size: NA
V gene: TRBV6-2/TRBV6-3
J gene: TRBJ2-3

CDR3 DNA: TGTGCCAGTAGTCCCAGGGGGAGAGGGTCCAATCAGCCCCAGCATTTT
CDR3 protein: CASSPRGRGSNQPQHF
D gene: TRBD1
clone size: NA
V gene: TRBV19
J gene: TRBJ1-5

CDR3 DNA: TGTGCCATCAAAGGGACAGGGGATGAAAAACTGTTTTTT
CDR3 protein: CAIKGTGDEKLFF
D gene: TRBD1
clone size: NA
V gene: TRBV10-3
J gene: TRBJ1-4

CDR3 DNA: TGTGCCACCAGTGATTTGAGGCAGGGGGCAGATACGCAGTATTTT
CDR3 protein: CATSDLRQGADTQYF
D gene: TRBD1
clone size: NA
V gene: TRBV24-1
J gene: TRBJ2-3

CDR3 DNA: TGCGCCAGCAGCTTCGGCGGGGGGGCCGGCGGGGAGCTGTTTTTT
CDR3 protein: CASSFGGGAGGELFF
D gene: TRBD2
clone size: NA
V gene: TRBV5-1
J gene: TRBJ2-2

CDR3 DNA: TGTGCCAGCAGCGCCAGAGCCCAGGACTCTAATGAAAAACTGTTTTTT
CDR3 protein: CASSARAQDSNEKLFF
D gene: NA
clone size: few
V gene: TRBV9
J gene: TRBJ1-4

CDR3 DNA: TGTGCCAGCAGCCAAGATTGGGACAACACTGAAGCTTTCTTT
CDR3 protein: CASSQDWDNTEAFF
D gene: NA
clone size: NA
V gene: TRBV14
J gene: TRBJ1-1

CDR3 DNA: TGCGCCAGCAGCGCCTCCACAGGGAACACCGGGGAGCTGTTTTTT
CDR3 protein: CASSASTGNTGELFF
D gene: NA
clone size: few
V gene: TRBV5-1
J gene: TRBJ2-2

CDR3 DNA: TGTGCCAGCAAGAACACTGAAGCTTTCTTT
CDR3 protein: CASKNTEAFF
D gene: NA
clone size: NA
V gene: TRBV6-5
J gene: TRBJ1-1

CDR3 DNA: TGTGCCAGTAGTGGGGCCGGGGGGAATGAGCAGTTCTTC
CDR3 protein: CASSGAGGNEQFF
D gene: TRBD2
clone size: NA
V gene: TRBV19
J gene: TRBJ2-1

CDR3 DNA: TGCAGTGCGAGAAGGGGAGTGCAGTTCTTC
CDR3 protein: CSARRGVQFF
D gene: NA
clone size: NA
V gene: TRBV20-1
J gene: TRBJ2-1

CDR3 DNA: TGTGCCAGCAGCCTACAGACGTCCTACGAGCAGTACTTC
CDR3 protein: CASSLQTSYEQYF
D gene: NA
clone size: NA
V gene: TRBV11-2
J gene: TRBJ2-7

CDR3 DNA: TGCGCCAGCAGCTTACAGGGAGCTACCTACAATGAGCAGTTCTTC
CDR3 protein: CASSLQGATYNEQFF
D gene: NA
clone size: NA
V gene: TRBV5-1
J gene: TRBJ2-1

CDR3 DNA: TGTGCCAGCAGCTTTTTTTCGATTGGGGCCTCGAACACCGGGGAGCTGTTTTTT
CDR3 protein: CASSFFSIGASNTGELFF
D gene: NA
clone size: NA
V gene: TRBV7-9
J gene: TRBJ2-2

CDR3 DNA: TGTGCCAGCAGCCTCCCAGGGGTCCATGGCTACACCTTC
CDR3 protein: CASSLPGVHGYTF
D gene: NA
clone size: NA
V gene: TRBV14
J gene: TRBJ1-2

CDR3 DNA: TGTGCCACCCGACTAGCCTCTGGGGCCTACAATGAGCAGTTCTTC
CDR3 protein: CATRLASGAYNEQFF
D gene: TRBD2
clone size: NA
V gene: TRBV19
J gene: TRBJ2-1

CDR3 DNA: TGTGCCAGCAGCTTCCCATCGGGCGTCAGCGGGCAGTACTTC
CDR3 protein: CASSFPSGVSGQYF
D gene: NA
clone size: NA
V gene: TRBV7-2
J gene: TRBJ2-7

CDR3 DNA: TGTGCCTGGACCTGGGGAGGGAGGGCGCGCACCGGGGAGCTGTTTTTT
CDR3 protein: CAWTWGGRARTGELFF
D gene: TRBD2
clone size: once
V gene: TRBV30
J gene: TRBJ2-2

CDR3 DNA: TGTGCCAGCTCAGCTAGAGCCCGCACAGATACGCAGTATTTT
CDR3 protein: CASSARARTDTQYF
D gene: NA
clone size: NA
V gene: TRBV18
J gene: TRBJ2-3

CDR3 DNA: TGTGCCAGCAGTCCGGATGGGGGTTGGAGCAATCAGCCCCAGCATTTT
CDR3 protein: CASSPDGGWSNQPQHF
D gene: NA
clone size: NA
V gene: TRBV6-2/TRBV6-3
J gene: TRBJ1-5

CDR3 DNA: TGTGCCAGCAGCTTAGGTATGACACCGCGGGAGCAGTACTTC
CDR3 protein: CASSLGMTPREQYF
D gene: NA
clone size: NA
V gene: TRBV11-2
J gene: TRBJ2-7

CDR3 DNA: TGTGCCAGCTCACCCGGTGAGACCCAGTACTTC
CDR3 protein: CASSPGETQYF
D gene: NA
clone size: NA
V gene: TRBV18
J gene: TRBJ2-5

CDR3 DNA: TGTGCCATCAGAGAAAACACTGAAGCTTTCTTT
CDR3 protein: CAIRENTEAFF
D gene: NA
clone size: NA
V gene: TRBV10-3
J gene: TRBJ1-1

CDR3 DNA: TGTGCCAGCGGCCAGGGCAGGGGCGCTGAAGCTTTCTTT
CDR3 protein: CASGQGRGAEAFF
D gene: NA
clone size: NA
V gene: TRBV12-3/TRBV12-4
J gene: TRBJ1-1

CDR3 DNA: TGTGCCAGCAGTTACGCAGGGGTCAATGAGCAGTTCTTC
CDR3 protein: CASSYAGVNEQFF
D gene: NA
clone size: NA
V gene: TRBV6-5
J gene: TRBJ2-1

CDR3 DNA: TGTGCCAGCAGCCAGACAGGGGAAGAGACCCAGTACTTC
CDR3 protein: CASSQTGEETQYF
D gene: TRBD1
clone size: once
V gene: TRBV9
J gene: TRBJ2-5

CDR3 DNA: TGTGCCAGTAGCTCCCCCGGGGAGCGGGGAGACGAGCAGTACTTC
CDR3 protein: CASSSPGERGDEQYF
D gene: TRBD2
clone size: once
V gene: TRBV19
J gene: TRBJ2-7

CDR3 DNA: TGTGCCAGCAGCCGAACAGGGGGCGCGAACACCGGGGAGCTGTTTTTT
CDR3 protein: CASSRTGGANTGELFF
D gene: TRBD1
clone size: NA
V gene: TRBV5-6
J gene: TRBJ2-2

CDR3 DNA: TGTGCCAGCAGTCAGTCAGGAAACACCATATATTTT
CDR3 protein: CASSQSGNTIYF
D gene: NA
clone size: NA
V gene: TRBV2
J gene: TRBJ1-3

CDR3 DNA: TGTGCCAGCAGTGAAGCGGGAGACAGATCTATAGAGGCCGAGCAGTACTTC
CDR3 protein: CASSEAGDRSIEAEQYF
D gene: NA
clone size: NA
V gene: TRBV6-1
J gene: TRBJ2-7

CDR3 DNA: TGTGCCAGCAGTTACTCGAGGGACAACCAAGCTTTCTTT
CDR3 protein: CASSYSRDNQAFF
D gene: NA
clone size: NA
V gene: TRBV6-5
J gene: TRBJ1-1

CDR3 DNA: TGTGCCACCAGCAGAGATCAGGGGATGAACACTGAAGCTTTCTTT
CDR3 protein: CATSRDQGMNTEAFF
D gene: NA
clone size: once
V gene: TRBV15
J gene: TRBJ1-1

CDR3 DNA: TGTGCCAGCACCCCCCAGGGCTATAATTCACCCCTCCACTTT
CDR3 protein: CASTPQGYNSPLHF
D gene: NA
clone size: NA
V gene: TRBV28
J gene: TRBJ1-6

CDR3 DNA: TGTGCCAGCAGTGAAGCATGGGACCATGAAAAACTGTTTTTT
CDR3 protein: CASSEAWDHEKLFF
D gene: NA
clone size: NA
V gene: TRBV6-1
J gene: TRBJ1-4

CDR3 DNA: TGTGCCAGCAGCTTAGGACAGGGGGACGGCTACACCTTC
CDR3 protein: CASSLGQGDGYTF
D gene: TRBD1
clone size: NA
V gene: TRBV13
J gene: TRBJ1-2

CDR3 DNA: TGTGCCAGCAGCTTTAAGGGTATTGAGCAGTTCTTC
CDR3 protein: CASSFKGIEQFF
D gene: NA
clone size: few
V gene: TRBV5-6
J gene: TRBJ2-1

CDR3 DNA: TGTGCCAGCAGCCAGCGGGCCGTGAACACTGAAGCTTTCTTT
CDR3 protein: CASSQRAVNTEAFF
D gene: NA
clone size: NA
V gene: TRBV4-2
J gene: TRBJ1-1

CDR3 DNA: TGTGCCAGCAGTTACTCGGGGGCGACTTATGGCTACACCTTC
CDR3 protein: CASSYSGATYGYTF
D gene: NA
clone size: NA
V gene: TRBV6-2/TRBV6-3
J gene: TRBJ1-2

CDR3 DNA: TGTGCCAGCAGCTTAGCGCTGCGGACAGGGAGAGCTGATCAGCCCCAGCATTTT
CDR3 protein: CASSLALRTGRADQPQHF
D gene: TRBD1
clone size: NA
V gene: TRBV7-9
J gene: TRBJ1-5

CDR3 DNA: TGTGCCAGCTCACCCCTTCCAAGTCAAGAGACCCAGTACTTC
CDR3 protein: CASSPLPSQETQYF
D gene: NA
clone size: NA
V gene: TRBV18
J gene: TRBJ2-5

CDR3 DNA: TGTGCCAGCAGCTCCCGGCCCGGGAGTCAGCCCCAGCATTTT
CDR3 protein: CASSSRPGSQPQHF
D gene: NA
clone size: once
V gene: TRBV5-6
J gene: TRBJ1-5

CDR3 DNA: TGTGCCAGAAGCGGTTCAGGGGAGAATGAAAAACTGTTTTTT
CDR3 protein: CARSGSGENEKLFF
D gene: NA
clone size: once
V gene: TRBV5-3
J gene: TRBJ1-4

CDR3 DNA: TGCGCCAGCAGCTTTCGCGACAGACAGTACTATGGCTACACCTTC
CDR3 protein: CASSFRDRQYYGYTF
D gene: NA
clone size: NA
V gene: TRBV5-1
J gene: TRBJ1-2